The clone carrying this T cell receptor beta chain was detected many times. The data are from a study of T cells after yellow fever vaccination. One entry per CDR3 protein, called by TCRdb with MiXCR from the 5' RACE reads. There are over 110,000 distinct CDR3 sequences in the sample; 7% to 9% occur only once, and approximately 0.78% lies in the top ten. The sequence was collected from a man younger than 45 who received the YFV17D yellow fever vaccine. The sample in question was CD4+ T cells sorted from PBMCs, obtained 5 days after the yellow fever booster vaccination.

The CDR3 DNA reads as TGCAGTGCTGAAGCTAGCGGGAAGTTAAATGAGCAGTTCTTC. It encodes CSAEASGKLNEQFF. The genes are TRBV20-1 and TRBJ2-1; 9 positions agree with TRBD2. In germline, CDR1 is DFQATT, CDR2 SNEGSKA (reference sequence). The CDR3 has 14 residues. V shed 5 bases, J shed 7 bases, and the junction held 9 bases outside the gene matches.